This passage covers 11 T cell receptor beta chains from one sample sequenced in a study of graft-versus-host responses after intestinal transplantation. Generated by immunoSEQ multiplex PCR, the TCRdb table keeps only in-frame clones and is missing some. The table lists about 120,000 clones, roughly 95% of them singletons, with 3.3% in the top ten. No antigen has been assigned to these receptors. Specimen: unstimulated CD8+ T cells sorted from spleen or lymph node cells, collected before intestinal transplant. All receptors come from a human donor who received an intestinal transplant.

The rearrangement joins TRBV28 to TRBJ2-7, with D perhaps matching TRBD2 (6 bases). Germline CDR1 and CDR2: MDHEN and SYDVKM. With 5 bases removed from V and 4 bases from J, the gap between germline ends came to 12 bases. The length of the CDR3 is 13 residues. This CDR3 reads CASSGREYYEQYF. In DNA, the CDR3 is TGTGCCAGCAGTGGCCGGGAGTATTACGAGCAGTACTTC.

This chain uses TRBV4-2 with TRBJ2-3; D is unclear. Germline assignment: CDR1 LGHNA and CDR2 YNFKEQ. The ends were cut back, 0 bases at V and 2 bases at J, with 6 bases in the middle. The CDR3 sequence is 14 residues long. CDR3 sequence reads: CASSQDRNTDTQYF. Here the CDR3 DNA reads TGTGCCAGCAGCCAAGATCGGAACACAGATACGCAGTATTTT.

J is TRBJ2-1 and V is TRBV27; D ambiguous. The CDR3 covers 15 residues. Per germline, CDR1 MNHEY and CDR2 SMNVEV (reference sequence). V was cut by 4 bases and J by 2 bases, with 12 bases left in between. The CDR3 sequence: CASSSLRFAYNEQFF. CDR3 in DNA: TGTGCCAGCAGTTCCCTCCGCTTCGCCTACAATGAGCAGTTCTTC.

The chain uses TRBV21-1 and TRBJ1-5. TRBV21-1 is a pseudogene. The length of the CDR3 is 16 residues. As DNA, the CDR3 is TGTGCCAGCAGCAAAGAAGGGAAGGGTGACAATCAGCCCCAGCATTTT. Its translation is CASSKEGKGDNQPQHF.

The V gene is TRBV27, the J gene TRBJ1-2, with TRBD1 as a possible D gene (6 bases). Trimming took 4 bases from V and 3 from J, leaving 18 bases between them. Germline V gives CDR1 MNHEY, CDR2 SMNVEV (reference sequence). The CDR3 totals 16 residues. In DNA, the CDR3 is TGTGCCAGCAGTTCCAGGGGTCTAGGTCCCTACTATGGCTACACCTTC. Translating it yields CASSSRGLGPYYGYTF.

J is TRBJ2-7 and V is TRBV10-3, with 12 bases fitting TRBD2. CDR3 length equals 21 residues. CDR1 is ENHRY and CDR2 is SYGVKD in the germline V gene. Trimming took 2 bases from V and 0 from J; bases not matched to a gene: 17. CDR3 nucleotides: TGTGCCATCAGTGAGACGTGGGGGGCTAGCGGGAGGGTACGGGGCTCCTACGAGCAGTACTTC. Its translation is CAISETWGASGRVRGSYEQYF.

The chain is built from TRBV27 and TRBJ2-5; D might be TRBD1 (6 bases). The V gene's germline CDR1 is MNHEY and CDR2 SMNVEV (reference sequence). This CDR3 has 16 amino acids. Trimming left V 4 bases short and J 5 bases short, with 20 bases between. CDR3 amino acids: CASSSLDSDSPETQYF. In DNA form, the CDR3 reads TGTGCCAGCAGTTCCCTAGACTCGGACAGCCCCGAGACCCAGTACTTC.

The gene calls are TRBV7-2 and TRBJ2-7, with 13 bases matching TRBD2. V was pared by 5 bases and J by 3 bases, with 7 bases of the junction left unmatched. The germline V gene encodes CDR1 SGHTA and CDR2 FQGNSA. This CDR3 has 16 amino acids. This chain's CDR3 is CASSPWTSGGNYEQYF. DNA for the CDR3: TGTGCCAGCAGCCCGTGGACTAGCGGGGGCAACTACGAGCAGTACTTC.

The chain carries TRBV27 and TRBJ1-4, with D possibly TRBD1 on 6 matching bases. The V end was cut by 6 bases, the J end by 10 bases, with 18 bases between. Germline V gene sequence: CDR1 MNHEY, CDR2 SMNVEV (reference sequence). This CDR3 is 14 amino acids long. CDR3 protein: CASRMSLQGSKLFF. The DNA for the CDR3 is TGTGCCAGCAGAATGAGTTTACAGGGATCAAAACTGTTTTTT.

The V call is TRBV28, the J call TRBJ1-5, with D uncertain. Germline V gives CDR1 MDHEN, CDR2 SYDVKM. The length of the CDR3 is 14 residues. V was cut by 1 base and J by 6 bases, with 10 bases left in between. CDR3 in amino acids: CASSLSGVAQPQHF. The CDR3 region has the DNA TGTGCCAGCAGTTTATCTGGGGTCGCTCAGCCCCAGCATTTT.

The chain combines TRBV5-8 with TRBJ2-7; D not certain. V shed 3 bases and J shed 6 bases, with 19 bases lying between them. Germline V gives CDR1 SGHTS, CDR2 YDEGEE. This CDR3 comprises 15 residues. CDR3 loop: CASSSPTDGWGEQYF. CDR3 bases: TGTGCCAGCAGCTCGCCGACCGACGGCTGGGGCGAGCAGTACTTC.